This T cell receptor (beta chain) originates from a study of blood T cells in healthy people across ages. General study findings and limits: Whereas aged donors had fewer naive CD4+ cells, long-lived donors had more of them and higher diversity.

A remark on this clonotype: Its specificity is not known.

Donors were healthy Caucasian individuals from Russia aged roughly 6 to 100. Isolated PBMCs totaled at least 6 million in each sample. Per sample, extraction of total RNA gave at least 5.5 micrograms in every case. A J-beta primer mix and a sample-barcoded 5' primer were used in a second PCR of about 7 to 12 cycles. TCRdb recomputed calls from the 5' RACE reads with MiXCR, one row per CDR3 protein. This table holds roughly 1,800,000 distinct CDR3 sequences, around 50% found once. This receptor was obtained from a woman aged 35 to 49 in good health. Sequencing was performed on blood.

CDR3 DNA: TGTGCCAGCAGTTTATCTTGGCCTAATACAGACTATGGCTACACCTTC. Translation: CASSLSWPNTDYGYTF. This chain uses TRBV28 with TRBJ1-2; D uncertain. Per the germline V gene, CDR1 is MDHEN and CDR2 is SYDVKM. Trimming cost V 1 base and J 3 bases, with 15 bases left between them. There are 16 residues in the CDR3.